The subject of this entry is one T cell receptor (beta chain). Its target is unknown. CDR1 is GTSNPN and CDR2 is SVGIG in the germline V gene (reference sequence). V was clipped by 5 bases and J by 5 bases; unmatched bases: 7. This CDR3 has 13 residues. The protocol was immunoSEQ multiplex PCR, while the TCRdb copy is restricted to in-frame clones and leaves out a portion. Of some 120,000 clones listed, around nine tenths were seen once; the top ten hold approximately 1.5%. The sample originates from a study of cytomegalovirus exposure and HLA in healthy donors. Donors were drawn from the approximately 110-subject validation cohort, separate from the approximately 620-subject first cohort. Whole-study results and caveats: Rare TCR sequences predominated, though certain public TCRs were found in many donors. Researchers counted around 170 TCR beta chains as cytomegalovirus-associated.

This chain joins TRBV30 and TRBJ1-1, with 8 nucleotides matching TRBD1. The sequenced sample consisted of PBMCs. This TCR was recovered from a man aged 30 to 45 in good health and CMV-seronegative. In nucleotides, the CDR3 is TGTGCCTGGCTCACAGGGGGGGGGACTGAAGCTTTCTTT. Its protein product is CAWLTGGGTEAFF.